The rows below give T cell receptor beta chains drawn from one sample of a study of T cell responses to AZD1222 COVID-19 vaccine. Profiled with immunoSEQ multiplex PCR; TCRdb holds only in-frame clones, not every one. The sample comprises over 120,000 clones, around 92% of which are singletons, and roughly 2% rests with the top ten. Source: peripheral blood, taken on day 0 of AZD1222 vaccination. Receptors were obtained from an adult in good health. CDR3s include the opening cysteine and the closing phenylalanine or tryptophan. D genes are given only for firm matches. The listing skips clone size in some rows; elsewhere it reads once, few, many or a size class.

v_gene	j_gene	abundance	d_gene	CDR3nt	CDR3aa
TRBV7-2	TRBJ1-5	.	.	TGTGCCAGCAGCTCCGGACCTCTTAGCAATCAGCCCCAGCATTTT	CASSSGPLSNQPQHF
TRBV11-2	TRBJ1-6	.	TRBD1	TGTGCCAGCAGCTTAGGGACAGGGAGCACACCCCTCCACTTT	CASSLGTGSTPLHF
TRBV6-2/TRBV6-3	TRBJ2-7	.	.	TGTGCCAGCAGTTACTCCGGGAGCGTCGACGAGCAGTACTTC	CASSYSGSVDEQYF
TRBV5-1	TRBJ2-5	.	.	TGCGCCAGCAGCTTGTCCCGGGGGCGAGAAGAGACCCAGTACTTC	CASSLSRGREETQYF
TRBV13	TRBJ1-6	.	.	TGTGCCAGCAGGAGGAGCTCCTATAATTCACCCCTCCACTTT	CASRRSSYNSPLHF
TRBV7-8	TRBJ1-4	.	TRBD1	TGTGCCAGCAGCTTACCCTCCGGGACAGGGGTTGCAACTAATGAAAAACTGTTTTTT	CASSLPSGTGVATNEKLFF
TRBV11-1	TRBJ2-2	.	TRBD2	TGTGCCAGCAGCTTCGAAAGCGGGGGGAACACCGGGGAGCTGTTTTTT	CASSFESGGNTGELFF
TRBV4-1	TRBJ2-2	.	.	TGCGCCAGCAGCCAATGGGGCGGGGACACCGGGGAGCTGTTTTTT	CASSQWGGDTGELFF
TRBV6-5	TRBJ1-1	.	TRBD1	TGTGCCAGCCTCGGGACAGGGACTATGAACACTGAAGCTTTCTTT	CASLGTGTMNTEAFF
TRBV6-5	TRBJ1-5	.	.	TGTGCCAGCGGAGGTTGGGGTGACAATCAGCCCCAGCATTTT	CASGGWGDNQPQHF
TRBV7-2	TRBJ2-7	.	.	TGTGCCAGCAGCCTGGGGGGCCTCACCTACGAGCAGTACTTC	CASSLGGLTYEQYF
TRBV7-3	TRBJ2-3	.	.	TGTGCCAGCAGCTTAATGTCTAGTATGGCGGATACGCAGTATTTT	CASSLMSSMADTQYF
TRBV5-1	TRBJ1-2	.	TRBD1	TGCGCCAGCAGCATACCCGGGACAGGGGAGGTCTACACCTTC	CASSIPGTGEVYTF
TRBV4-1	TRBJ1-5	.	.	TGCGCCAGCAGCCAAGATCCCCGGCCAGATTCTCCCCAGCATTTT	CASSQDPRPDSPQHF
TRBV6-5	TRBJ2-7	.	TRBD1	TGTGCCAGCGGAAGGGACAGGGACGAGCAGTACTTC	CASGRDRDEQYF
TRBV19	TRBJ1-1	once	TRBD1	TGTGCCAGTAGTAGGGGACAGGGGGCCACTGAAGCTTTCTTT	CASSRGQGATEAFF
TRBV27	TRBJ1-4	.	TRBD1	TGTGCCAGCAGCCTTAGGACAGGCCTGGAAAAACTGTTTTTT	CASSLRTGLEKLFF
TRBV2	TRBJ2-7	few	TRBD2	TGTGCCAGCAGTCAAAGAGGGACTAGCGGGCAGCACGAGCAGTACTTC	CASSQRGTSGQHEQYF
TRBV11-2	TRBJ2-7	once	.	TGTGCCAGCAGCTTAGATCCCTCCTCCTACGAGCAGTACTTC	CASSLDPSSYEQYF
TRBV7-9	TRBJ1-6	.	TRBD1	TGTGCCTCAGACAGGGAGAATTCACCCCTCCACTTT	CASDRENSPLHF